The 21 T cell receptor beta chains in this list originate from one sample, sequenced in a study of blood T cell repertoires in COVID-19. Using immunoSEQ multiplex PCR, the repertoire was profiled, and TCRdb retains in-frame clones only, with some absent. The table lists roughly 230,000 clones, 83% of them singletons. The sample consisted of peripheral blood. Every receptor here comes from a woman aged 45 to 65 with acute or convalescent COVID-19.

In this sample, this clone turned up once. The CDR3 reads CASSNRRETYGYTF. The CDR3, as DNA: TGTGCCAGTAGCAATCGGCGGGAAACTTATGGCTACACCTTC. The gene calls are TRBV19 and TRBJ1-2, with D hard to call. Germline V gives CDR1 LNHDA, CDR2 SQIVND (reference sequence). V was pared by 6 bases and J by 5 bases, with 16 bases between. The CDR3 is 14 residues long. Full variable domain (rest looked up from reference TRBV19 and TRBJ1-2): DGGITQSPKYLFRKEGQNVTLSCEQNLNHDAMYWYRQDPGQGLRLIYYSQIVNDFQKGDIAEGYSVSREKKESFPLTVTSAQKNPTAFYLCASSNRRETYGYTFGSGTRLTVV.

The chain combines TRBV3-1 (or the pseudogene TRBV3-2) with TRBJ1-2; a weak D match, TRBD1 (6 bases). Germline CDR1 and CDR2: LGHDT and YNNKEL (reference sequence). The CDR3 has 12 residues. Trimming pared 5 bases from V and 2 bases from J, leaving 6 bases between. The CDR3 loop is CASSGQNYGYTF. The CDR3 DNA is TGTGCCAGCAGCGGACAGAACTATGGCTACACCTTC.

This clone showed up just once. The chain couples TRBV28 to TRBJ1-2, with 10 bases identical to TRBD1. The CDR3 has 14 residues. V shed 8 bases and J 4 bases; nucleotides not matched to a gene: 7. CDR1 MDHEN and CDR2 SYDVKM come from the germline V gene. CDR3 sequence reads: CASEGQGLRYGYTF. DNA for the CDR3: TGTGCCAGCGAGGGACAGGGGCTTCGCTATGGCTACACCTTC.

On this clone: This CDR3 is also generated by other DNA sequences in the sample. The chain joins TRBV27 to TRBJ1-5, with unresolved D. This CDR3 comprises 13 residues. CDR1 and CDR2 from the germline V gene are MNHEY and SMNVEV (reference sequence). With 3 bases removed from V and 4 bases from J, the gap between germline ends came to 7 bases. CDR3 residues: CASSFRENQPQHF. Here the CDR3 DNA reads TGTGCCAGCAGTTTTAGGGAGAATCAGCCCCAGCATTTT.

J is TRBJ2-3 and V is TRBV12-3 or TRBV12-4; 9 bases align to TRBD2. The V segment lost 5 bases and the J segment 10 bases; nucleotides outside the gene matches: 7. CDR3 length: 13 amino acids. This chain's CDR3 is CASSDISGSAQYF. The DNA for the CDR3 is TGTGCCAGCAGTGATATTAGCGGGAGTGCGCAGTATTTT.

This clone came up a few times. This chain links TRBV4-3 with TRBJ1-6; D is perhaps TRBD1 (5 bases). The CDR3 is made up of 16 amino acids. V lost 4 bases and J lost 10, with 20 bases in between. The germline gives CDR1 LGHNA, CDR2 YSLEER. CDR3 bases: TGCGCCAGCAGCCTCCTATTAGGGCAGGGAGGATCACCCCTCCACTTT. Translating it yields CASSLLLGQGGSPLHF.

The chain combines TRBV3-1 (or the pseudogene TRBV3-2) with TRBJ1-1, with 7 nucleotides matching TRBD1. CDR1 is LGHDT, CDR2 YNNKEL, per germline (reference sequence). The V segment lost 4 bases and the J segment 8 bases; nucleotides outside the gene matches: 7. The CDR3 totals 13 residues. The CDR3 region has the DNA TGTGCCAGCAGCCCCCGGGACAGCGTAGAAGCTTTCTTT. This sequence encodes CASSPRDSVEAFF.

This chain uses TRBV5-6 with TRBJ2-1; 8 bases agree with TRBD2. CDR1 and CDR2 (germline): SGHDT, YYEEEE. This CDR3 has 15 amino acids. V shed 2 bases, J shed 4 bases, and the junction held 5 bases outside the gene matches. This CDR3 reads CASSFSGGPYNEQFF. CDR3 DNA sequence: TGTGCCAGCAGCTTTTCGGGGGGGCCTTACAATGAGCAGTTCTTC.

This clone was recorded a few times. The CDR3 DNA reads TGCAGCGTGCGGGAATCAAGGGGGCAGTACTTC. It encodes CSVRESRGQYF. This sequence joins TRBV29-1 and TRBJ2-7; D might be TRBD2 (6 bases). Germline values: CDR1 SQVTM, CDR2 ANQGSEA. This CDR3 is built from 11 residues. Trimming shortened V by 6 bases and J by 9 bases, and 15 bases separated the two germline ends.

The chain carries TRBV10-1 and TRBJ2-5; TRBD1 agrees at 7 bases. The CDR3 contains 14 residues. The V and J ends lost 7 bases and 5 bases, in that order; junction bases with no gene match: 10. Germline assignment: CDR1 WNHNN and CDR2 SYGVQD (reference sequence). The CDR3 nucleotides read TGCGCCAGCATAATAAGGGGGCATTTGGAGACCCAGTACTTC. It yields the protein CASIIRGHLETQYF.

This chain joins TRBV28 and TRBJ2-6; D perhaps matches TRBD1 (5 bases). Trimming took off 6 bases at V and 2 bases at J, with 5 bases between the two ends. CDR3 length equals 13 residues. The germline V gene encodes CDR1 MDHEN and CDR2 SYDVKM. The CDR3 spells CASRGPGANVLTF. In nucleotides, the CDR3 is TGTGCCAGCAGGGGGCCTGGGGCCAACGTCCTGACTTTC.

DNA for the CDR3: TGCGCCAGCAGCTTGGAGGGGCTTCTCCCAGATACGCAGTATTTT. This sequence encodes CASSLEGLLPDTQYF. This rearrangement joins TRBV5-1 to TRBJ2-3, with a tentative D call TRBD1 (5 bases). V lost 0 bases and J lost 4, with 12 bases in between. The CDR3 has 15 residues. Per germline, CDR1 SGHRS and CDR2 YFSETQ.

This chain links TRBV19 with TRBJ2-3, with D tentatively TRBD1 (5 bases). Germline CDR1 LNHDA, CDR2 SQIVND (reference sequence). This CDR3 spans 15 amino acids. The ends were cut back, 3 bases at V and 7 bases at J, with 17 bases in the middle. Here the CDR3 DNA reads TGTGCCAGTAGTATGGACACCCGCATGGGATATACGCAGTATTTT. This gives the protein CASSMDTRMGYTQYF.

The J gene is TRBJ1-3, the V gene TRBV7-2, with 7 bases matching TRBD1. Germline trimming cut 1 base from V and 4 bases from J; bases unmatched to any gene: 7. Germline V gene sequence: CDR1 SGHTA, CDR2 FQGNSA. This CDR3 is built from 16 residues. Here the CDR3 DNA reads TGTGCCAGCAGCTTAGTGAGCAGGGGGAACGGAAACACCATATATTTT. Its translation: CASSLVSRGNGNTIYF.

V usage is TRBV11-3 and J usage is TRBJ2-3; 10 bases map to TRBD2. The junction had 3 bases not matched to a gene; V was cut back by 5 bases and J by 4 bases. This CDR3 spans 14 amino acids. CDR1 is SGHNT, CDR2 YENEEA, per germline. CDR3 in DNA: TGTGCCAGCAGCCCGACTAGCGGGTCAGATACGCAGTATTTT. Translation gives CASSPTSGSDTQYF.

CDR3 sequence reads: CASSLGGASNQPQHF. DNA of the CDR3: TGCGCCAGCAGTCTGGGAGGGGCTAGCAATCAGCCCCAGCATTTT. J is TRBJ1-5 and V is TRBV5-1; D is possibly TRBD1 (5 bases). The germline CDR1 and CDR2 sequences are SGHRS and YFSETQ. The CDR3 consists of 15 residues. Between the trimmed V and J ends, which lost 5 bases and 0 bases, there was a span of 12 bases.

This chain joins TRBV25-1 and TRBJ2-1; weak D call: TRBD2 (6 bases). CDR3 length equals 15 residues. Between the trimmed V and J ends, which lost 1 base and 4 bases, there was a span of 11 bases. CDR1 is MGHDK, CDR2 SYGVNS, per germline. This CDR3 is CASSEFGGPYNEQFF. The CDR3 region has the DNA TGTGCCAGCAGTGAATTCGGGGGTCCATACAATGAGCAGTTCTTC.

The rearrangement uses TRBV12-3 or TRBV12-4 and TRBJ1-1; D is possibly TRBD1 (6 bases). V lost 4 bases, J lost 4 bases, and 10 bases lay in between. The CDR3 is made up of 13 amino acids. Here the CDR3 reads CASSSTGTTEAFF. The CDR3 coding sequence is TGTGCCAGCAGTTCGACAGGCACCACTGAAGCTTTCTTT.

This rearrangement joins TRBV28 to TRBJ1-5; D is unclear. The length of the CDR3 is 17 residues. V lost 2 bases, J lost 0 bases, and 14 bases lay in between. CDR1 and CDR2 (germline): MDHEN, SYDVKM. CDR3 nucleotides: TGTGCCAGCAGTTTAGCGACATCTCACAATAGCAATCAGCCCCAGCATTTT. This encodes CASSLATSHNSNQPQHF. Based on the CDR3 plus reference TRBV28 and TRBJ1-5, the full variable domain is DVKVTQSSRYLVKRTGEKVFLECVQDMDHENMFWYRQDPGLGLRLIYFSYDVKMKEKGDIPEGYSVSREKKERFSLILESASTNQTSMYLCASSLATSHNSNQPQHFGDGTRLSIL.

V and J are TRBV6-5 and TRBJ1-5; TRBD1 matches 7 bases. Germline V gives CDR1 MNHEY, CDR2 SVGAGI. The CDR3 sequence is 15 residues long. The ends lost 6 bases at V and 4 bases at J; junction bases unmatched: 9. CDR3 loop: CASRLSAGGNQPQHF. The DNA for the CDR3 is TGTGCCAGCAGATTGTCGGCAGGGGGTAATCAGCCCCAGCATTTT.

The chain is built from TRBV4-1 and TRBJ1-1; D ambiguous. With 1 base removed from V and 4 bases from J, the gap between germline ends came to 13 bases. The CDR3 totals 15 residues. In germline, CDR1 is MGHRA, CDR2 YSYEKL. The CDR3 sequence is CASSQVENFGTEAFF. The CDR3 coding sequence is TGCGCCAGCAGCCAAGTGGAGAATTTTGGCACTGAAGCTTTCTTT.